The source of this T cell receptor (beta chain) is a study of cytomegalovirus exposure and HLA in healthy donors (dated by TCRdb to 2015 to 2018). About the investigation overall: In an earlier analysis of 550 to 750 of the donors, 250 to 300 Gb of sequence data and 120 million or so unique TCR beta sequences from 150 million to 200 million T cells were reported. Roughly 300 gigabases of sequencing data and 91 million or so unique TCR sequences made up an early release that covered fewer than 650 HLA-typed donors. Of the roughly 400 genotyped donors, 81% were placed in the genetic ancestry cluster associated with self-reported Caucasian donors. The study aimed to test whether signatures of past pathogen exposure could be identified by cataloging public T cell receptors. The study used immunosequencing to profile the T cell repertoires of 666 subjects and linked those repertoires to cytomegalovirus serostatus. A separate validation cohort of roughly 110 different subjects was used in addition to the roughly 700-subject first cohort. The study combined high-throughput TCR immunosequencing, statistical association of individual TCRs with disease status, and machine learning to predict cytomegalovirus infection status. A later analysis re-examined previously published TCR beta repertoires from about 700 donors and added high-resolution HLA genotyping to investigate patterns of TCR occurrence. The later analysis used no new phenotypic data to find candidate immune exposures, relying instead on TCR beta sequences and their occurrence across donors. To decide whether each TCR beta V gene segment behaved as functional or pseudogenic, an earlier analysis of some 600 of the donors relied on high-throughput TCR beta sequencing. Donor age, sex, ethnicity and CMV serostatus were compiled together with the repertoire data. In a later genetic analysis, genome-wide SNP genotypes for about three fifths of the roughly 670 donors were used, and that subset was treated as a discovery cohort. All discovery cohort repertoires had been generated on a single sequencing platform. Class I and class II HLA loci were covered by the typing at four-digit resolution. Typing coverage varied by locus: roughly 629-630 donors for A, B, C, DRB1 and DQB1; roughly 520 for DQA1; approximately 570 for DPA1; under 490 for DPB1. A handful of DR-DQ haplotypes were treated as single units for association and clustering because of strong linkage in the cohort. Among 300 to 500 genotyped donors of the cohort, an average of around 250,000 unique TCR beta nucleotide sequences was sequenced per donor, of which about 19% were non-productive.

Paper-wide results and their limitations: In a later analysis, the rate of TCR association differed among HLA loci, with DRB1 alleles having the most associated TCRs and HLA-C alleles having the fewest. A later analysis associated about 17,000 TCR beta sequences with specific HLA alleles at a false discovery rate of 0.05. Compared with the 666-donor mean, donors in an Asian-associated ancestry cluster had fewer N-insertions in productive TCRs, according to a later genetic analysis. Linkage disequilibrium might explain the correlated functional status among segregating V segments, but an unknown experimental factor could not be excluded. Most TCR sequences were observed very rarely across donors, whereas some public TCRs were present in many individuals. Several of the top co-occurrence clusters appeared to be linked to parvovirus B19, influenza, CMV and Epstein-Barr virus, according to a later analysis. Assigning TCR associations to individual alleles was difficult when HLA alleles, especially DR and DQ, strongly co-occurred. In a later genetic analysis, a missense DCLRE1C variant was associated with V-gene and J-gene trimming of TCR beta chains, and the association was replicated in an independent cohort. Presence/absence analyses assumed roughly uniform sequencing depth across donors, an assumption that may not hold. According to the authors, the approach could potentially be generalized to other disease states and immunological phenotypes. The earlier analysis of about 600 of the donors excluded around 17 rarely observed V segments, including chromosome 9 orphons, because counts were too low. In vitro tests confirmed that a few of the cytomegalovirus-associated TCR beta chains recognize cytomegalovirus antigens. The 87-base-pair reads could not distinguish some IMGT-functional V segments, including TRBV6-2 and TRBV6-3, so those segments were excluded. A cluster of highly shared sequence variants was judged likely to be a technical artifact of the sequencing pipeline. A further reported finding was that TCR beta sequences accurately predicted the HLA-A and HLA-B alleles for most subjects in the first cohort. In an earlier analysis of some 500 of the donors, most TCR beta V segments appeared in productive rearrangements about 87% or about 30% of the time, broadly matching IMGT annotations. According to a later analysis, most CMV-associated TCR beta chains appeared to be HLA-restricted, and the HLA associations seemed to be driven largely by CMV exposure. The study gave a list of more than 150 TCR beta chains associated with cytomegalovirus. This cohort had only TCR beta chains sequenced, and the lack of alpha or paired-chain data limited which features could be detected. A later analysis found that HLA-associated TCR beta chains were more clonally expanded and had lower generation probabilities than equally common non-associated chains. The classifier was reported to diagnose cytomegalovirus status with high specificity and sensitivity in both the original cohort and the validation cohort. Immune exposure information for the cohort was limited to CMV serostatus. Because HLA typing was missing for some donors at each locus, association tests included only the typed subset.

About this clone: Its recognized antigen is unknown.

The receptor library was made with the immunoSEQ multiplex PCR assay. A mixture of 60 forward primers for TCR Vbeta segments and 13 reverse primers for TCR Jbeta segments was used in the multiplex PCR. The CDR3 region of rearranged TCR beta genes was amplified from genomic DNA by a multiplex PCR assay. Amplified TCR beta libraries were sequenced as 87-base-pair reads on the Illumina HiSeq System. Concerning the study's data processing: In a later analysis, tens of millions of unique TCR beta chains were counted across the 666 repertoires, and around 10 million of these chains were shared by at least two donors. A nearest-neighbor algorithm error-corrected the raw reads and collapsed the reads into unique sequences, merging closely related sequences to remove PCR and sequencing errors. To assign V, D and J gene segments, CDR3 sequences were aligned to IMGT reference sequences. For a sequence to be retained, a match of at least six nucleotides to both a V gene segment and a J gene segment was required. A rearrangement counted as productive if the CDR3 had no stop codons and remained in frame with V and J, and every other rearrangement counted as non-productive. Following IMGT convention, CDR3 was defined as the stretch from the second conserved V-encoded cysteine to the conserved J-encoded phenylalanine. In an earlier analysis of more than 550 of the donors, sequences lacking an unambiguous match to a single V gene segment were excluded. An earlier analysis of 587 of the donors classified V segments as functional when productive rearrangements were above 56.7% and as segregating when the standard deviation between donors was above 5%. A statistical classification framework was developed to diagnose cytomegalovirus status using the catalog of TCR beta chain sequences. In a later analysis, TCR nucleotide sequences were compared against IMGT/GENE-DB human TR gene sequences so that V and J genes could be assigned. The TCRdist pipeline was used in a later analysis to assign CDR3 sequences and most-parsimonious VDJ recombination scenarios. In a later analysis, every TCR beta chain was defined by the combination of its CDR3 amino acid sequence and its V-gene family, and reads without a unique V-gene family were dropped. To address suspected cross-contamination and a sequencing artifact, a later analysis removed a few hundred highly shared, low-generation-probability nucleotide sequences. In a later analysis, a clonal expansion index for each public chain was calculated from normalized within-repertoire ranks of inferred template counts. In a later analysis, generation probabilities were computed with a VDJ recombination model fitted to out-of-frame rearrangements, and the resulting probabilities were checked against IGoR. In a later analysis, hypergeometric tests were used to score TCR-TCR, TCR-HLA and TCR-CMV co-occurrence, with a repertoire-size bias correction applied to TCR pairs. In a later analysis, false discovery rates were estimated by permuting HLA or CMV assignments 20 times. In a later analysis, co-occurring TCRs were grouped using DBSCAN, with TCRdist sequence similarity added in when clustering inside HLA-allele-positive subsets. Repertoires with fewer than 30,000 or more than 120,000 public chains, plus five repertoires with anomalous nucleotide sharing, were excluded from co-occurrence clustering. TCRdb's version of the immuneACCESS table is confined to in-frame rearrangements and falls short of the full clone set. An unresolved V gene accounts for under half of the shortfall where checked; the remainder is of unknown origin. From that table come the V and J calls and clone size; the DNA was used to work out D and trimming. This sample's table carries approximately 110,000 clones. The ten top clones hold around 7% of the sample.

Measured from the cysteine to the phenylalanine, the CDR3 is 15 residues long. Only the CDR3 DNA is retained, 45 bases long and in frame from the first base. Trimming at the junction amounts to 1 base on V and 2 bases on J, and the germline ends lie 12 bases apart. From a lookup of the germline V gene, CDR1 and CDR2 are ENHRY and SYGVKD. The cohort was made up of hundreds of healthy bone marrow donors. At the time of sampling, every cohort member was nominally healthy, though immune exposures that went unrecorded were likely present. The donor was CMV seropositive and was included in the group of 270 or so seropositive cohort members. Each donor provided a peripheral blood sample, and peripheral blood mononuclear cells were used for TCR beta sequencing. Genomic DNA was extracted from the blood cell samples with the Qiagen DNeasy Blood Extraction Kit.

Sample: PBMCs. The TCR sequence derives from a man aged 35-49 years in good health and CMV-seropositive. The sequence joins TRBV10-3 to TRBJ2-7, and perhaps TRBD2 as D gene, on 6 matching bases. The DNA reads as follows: TGTGCCATCAGTGAGTTGCATAGCGGCACCTACGAGCAGTACTTC. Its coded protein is CAISELHSGTYEQYF.